This T cell receptor beta chain derives from a study of glioma-infiltrating T cells after dendritic cell vaccination. Assay: immunoSEQ multiplex PCR; the TCRdb copy retains only in-frame clones and omits some. The sample shows more than 100,000 clones, more than 80% of them seen only once. Trimming removed 5 bases at V and 6 bases at J, with 15 bases between. This CDR3 is 14 amino acids long. Germline lookup yields CDR1 SGHRS and CDR2 YFSETQ. The receptor's source is a human donor with glioblastoma. The chain couples TRBV5-1 to TRBJ1-3; D unresolved. Sequenced here: blood, sampled before dendritic cell vaccination. The CDR3 sequence is CASRQPGTPNTIYF. The CDR3 DNA reads as TGCGCCAGCAGACAACCGGGAACCCCAAACACCATATATTTT.